The 7 T cell receptor beta chains below all came from one sample that was sequenced in a study of CD8 T cells in Susac syndrome. Random hexamers were used to reverse transcribe the RNA input (about 0.5 to 1 ug). MiXCR was run by TCRdb on the immunoSEQ multiplex PCR reads, yielding one entry per CDR3 protein. The sample has tens of thousands of distinct CDR3 sequences, 94% seen once. Source material: CD8+ T cells from PBMCs. These receptors were obtained from a human donor in good health.

The chain combines TRBV12-3 or TRBV12-4 with TRBJ2-1; 12 bases agree with TRBD2. V shed 6 bases, J shed 4 bases, and the junction held 4 bases outside the gene matches. This CDR3 comprises 15 residues. CDR3 DNA: TGTGCCAGCAGGCCTAGCGGGGGGGCGTACAATGAGCAGTTCTTC. This translates into CASRPSGGAYNEQFF.

This chain connects TRBV6-1 to TRBJ2-5, with 8 bases lining up with TRBD2. The CDR3 consists of 15 residues. Germline lookup yields CDR1 MNHNS and CDR2 SASEGT. V shed 2 bases, J shed 5 bases, and the junction held 7 bases outside the gene matches. CDR3 sequence (DNA): TGTGCCAGCAGTGAAACAGCGGGAGAAGGGGAGACCCAGTACTTC. Translating gives CASSETAGEGETQYF.

The gene calls are TRBV19 and TRBJ2-7; the D gene could be TRBD1 or TRBD2 (5 bases each). With 5 bases removed from V and 4 bases from J, the gap between germline ends came to 15 bases. Germline CDR1 is LNHDA and CDR2 is SQIVND (reference sequence). The CDR3 is 14 amino acids. The CDR3 spells CASSSWDGLYEQYF. The CDR3 DNA reads TGTGCCAGTAGTTCGTGGGACGGGCTTTACGAGCAGTACTTC.

This sequence joins TRBV6-5 and TRBJ1-1, with D possibly TRBD1 on 6 matching bases. The germline V gene encodes CDR1 MNHEY and CDR2 SVGAGI. The CDR3 extends over 14 amino acids. The V end lost 2 bases, the J end lost 4 bases, and 11 bases lay between the germline ends. The CDR3 bases are TGTGCCAGCAGTTACGCGCGGGACACCACTGAAGCTTTCTTT. Amino acid sequence: CASSYARDTTEAFF.

This chain uses TRBV5-1 with TRBJ2-5; D not certain. Germline V gives CDR1 SGHRS, CDR2 YFSETQ. The CDR3 spans 15 residues. Trimming pared 1 base from V and 5 bases from J, leaving 15 bases between. The CDR3 spells CASSLRDFHTETQYF. The CDR3 DNA sequence: TGCGCCAGCAGCTTGAGAGACTTCCATACGGAGACCCAGTACTTC.

The chain employs TRBV5-1 and TRBJ2-7; D might be TRBD1 (6 bases). Trimming left V 1 base short and J 6 bases short, with 17 bases between. CDR3 length: 15 residues. Germline V CDR1 and CDR2: SGHRS, YFSETQ. Here the CDR3 reads CASSLSQGIEREQYF. For the CDR3, the DNA is TGCGCCAGCAGCTTGTCCCAGGGGATTGAGCGCGAGCAGTACTTC.

This chain uses TRBV20-1 with TRBJ2-1; D is ambiguous. This CDR3 is 14 amino acids long. CDR1 and CDR2 from the germline V gene are DFQATT and SNEGSKA (reference sequence). V lost 1 base and J 0 bases, leaving 7 bases between the germline ends. The CDR3 sequence is CSARGQSSYNEQFF. The CDR3 DNA sequence: TGCAGTGCTAGAGGGCAAAGCTCCTACAATGAGCAGTTCTTC.